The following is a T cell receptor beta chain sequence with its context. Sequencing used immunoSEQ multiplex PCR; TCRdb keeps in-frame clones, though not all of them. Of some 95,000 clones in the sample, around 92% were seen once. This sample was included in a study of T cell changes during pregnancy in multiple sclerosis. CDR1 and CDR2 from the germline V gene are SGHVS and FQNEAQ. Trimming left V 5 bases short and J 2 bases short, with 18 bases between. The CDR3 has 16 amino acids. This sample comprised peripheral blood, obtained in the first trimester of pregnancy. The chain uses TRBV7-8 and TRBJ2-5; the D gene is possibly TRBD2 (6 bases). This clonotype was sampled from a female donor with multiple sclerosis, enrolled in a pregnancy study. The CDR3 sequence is CASSPRDSYYQETQYF. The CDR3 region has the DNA TGTGCCAGCAGCCCCCGGGACTCCTACTATCAAGAGACCCAGTACTTC.